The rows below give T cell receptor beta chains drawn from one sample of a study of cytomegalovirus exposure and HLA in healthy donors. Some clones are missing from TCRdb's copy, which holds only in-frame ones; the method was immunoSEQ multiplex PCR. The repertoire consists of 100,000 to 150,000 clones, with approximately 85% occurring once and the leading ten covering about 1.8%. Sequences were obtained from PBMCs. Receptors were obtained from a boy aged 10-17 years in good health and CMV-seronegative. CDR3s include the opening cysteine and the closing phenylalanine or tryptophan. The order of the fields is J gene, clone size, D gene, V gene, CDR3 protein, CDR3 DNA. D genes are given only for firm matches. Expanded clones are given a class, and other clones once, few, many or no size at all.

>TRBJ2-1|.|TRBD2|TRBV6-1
CASSEGTSGYNEQFF
TGTGCCAGCAGTGAAGGGACTAGCGGGTACAATGAGCAGTTCTTC
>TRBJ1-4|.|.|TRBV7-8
CASSLARAVGNEKLFF
TGTGCCAGCAGCTTAGCGCGGGCTGTGGGTAATGAAAAACTGTTTTTT
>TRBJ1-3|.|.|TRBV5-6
CASSLGQLGNTIYF
TGTGCCAGCAGCTTGGGACAGCTCGGAAACACCATATATTTT
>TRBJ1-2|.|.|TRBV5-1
CASSSTGSGYTF
TGCGCCAGCAGCTCCACAGGGAGTGGCTACACCTTC
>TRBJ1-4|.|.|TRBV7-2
CASSLTATNEKLFF
TGTGCCAGCAGCTTGACAGCAACTAATGAAAAACTGTTTTTT
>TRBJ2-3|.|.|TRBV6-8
CASSSGLNTDTQYF
TGTGCCAGCAGTTCCGGACTTAACACAGATACGCAGTATTTT
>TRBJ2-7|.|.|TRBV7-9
CSSSFVDKGRLWSYEQYF
TGTTCCAGCAGCTTCGTGGACAAGGGCCGACTTTGGTCCTACGAGCAGTACTTC
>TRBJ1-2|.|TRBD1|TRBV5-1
CASSWTGVVYGYTF
TGCGCCAGCAGCTGGACAGGGGTTGTGTATGGCTACACCTTC
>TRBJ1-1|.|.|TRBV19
CASSDSLNTEAFF
TGTGCCAGTAGTGACAGCTTGAACACTGAAGCTTTCTTT
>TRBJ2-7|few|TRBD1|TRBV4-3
CASSRTRQGGYEQYF
TGCGCCAGCAGCCGCACGAGACAGGGGGGCTACGAGCAGTACTTC
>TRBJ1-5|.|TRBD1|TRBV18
CASSSLGQVDQPQHF
TGTGCCAGCTCATCCCTAGGACAGGTCGATCAGCCCCAGCATTTT
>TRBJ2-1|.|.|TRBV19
CASSPTASSYNEQFF
TGTGCCAGTAGCCCGACAGCCTCTTCCTACAATGAGCAGTTCTTC
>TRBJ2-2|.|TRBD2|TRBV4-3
CASSQFLAGNTGELFF
TGCGCCAGCAGCCAATTCCTAGCGGGGAACACCGGGGAGCTGTTTTTT
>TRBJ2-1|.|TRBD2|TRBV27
CASSRSPWEGSSYNEQFF
TGTGCCAGCAGTCGTTCTCCCTGGGAGGGTAGCTCCTACAATGAGCAGTTCTTC
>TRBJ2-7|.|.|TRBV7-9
CASSPRDKFAYEQYF
TGTGCCAGCAGCCCCCGAGACAAATTCGCCTACGAGCAGTACTTC
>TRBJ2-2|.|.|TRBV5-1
CASSLEGAGELFF
TGCGCCAGCAGCTTGGAAGGGGCCGGGGAGCTGTTTTTT
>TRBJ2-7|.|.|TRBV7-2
CASSLVGDTYEQYF
TGTGCCAGCAGCTTAGTAGGAGATACCTACGAGCAGTACTTC
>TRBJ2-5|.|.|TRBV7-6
CASSYSFGWETQYF
TGTGCCAGCAGCTACTCATTTGGTTGGGAGACCCAGTACTTC
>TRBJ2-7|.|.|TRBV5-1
CASSLVERAYEQYF
TGCGCCAGCAGCTTGGTGGAGCGTGCCTACGAGCAGTACTTC
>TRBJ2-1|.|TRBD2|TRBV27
CASSLFPAGMTYNEQFF
TGTGCCAGCAGTTTATTTCCAGCGGGAATGACCTACAATGAGCAGTTCTTC
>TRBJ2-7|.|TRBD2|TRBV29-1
CSVPSGGEQYF
TGCAGCGTCCCCTCGGGGGGGGAGCAGTACTTC